Following are 20 T cell receptor beta chains from one sample sequenced in a study of blood T cell repertoires in COVID-19. This table comes from immunoSEQ multiplex PCR, and its TCRdb copy is limited to in-frame clones, with some not included. The sample has over 200,000 clones, 83% seen once. Specimen: peripheral blood. These receptors came from a woman aged 35 to 49 with active or convalescent COVID-19.

V gene TRBV7-9 combines with J gene TRBJ1-1, with D possibly TRBD1 on 6 matching bases. Germline CDR1 reads SEHNR; CDR2 reads FQNEAQ (reference sequence). V lost 5 bases, J lost 3 bases, and 16 bases lay in between. The CDR3 has 15 residues. The CDR3 region has the DNA TGTGCCAGCAGCGACCGGCGGCAGGGGCACACTGAAGCTTTCTTT. The encoded protein is CASSDRRQGHTEAFF. Using reference TRBV7-9 and TRBJ1-1 for the parts outside the CDR3, the full variable domain is DTGVSQNPRHKITKRGQNVTFRCDPISEHNRLYWYRQTLGQGPEFLTYFQNEAQLEKSRLLSDRFSAERPKGSFSTLEIQRTEQGDSAMYLCASSDRRQGHTEAFFGQGTRLTVV.

The chain joins TRBV11-2 to TRBJ1-2, with D uncertain. The V and J ends lost 3 bases and 2 bases respectively, with 13 bases between them. The CDR3 has 15 amino acids. CDR1 is SGHAT and CDR2 is FQNNGV in the germline V gene. This CDR3 is CASSLLSTGNYGYTF. CDR3 DNA: TGTGCCAGCAGCTTGTTGTCCACGGGGAACTATGGCTACACCTTC.

This chain links TRBV15 with TRBJ2-7; 9 bases are shared with TRBD2. From germline, CDR1 is LNHNV and CDR2 YYDKDF (reference sequence). The CDR3 is made up of 19 amino acids. Trimming removed 1 base from V and 1 base from J; junction bases left unmatched: 14. In DNA form, the CDR3 reads TGTGCCACCAGCAGAGCCAGCCTGAAGACTAGCGGATCTTCCTACGAGCAGTACTTC. Translation gives CATSRASLKTSGSSYEQYF.

J is TRBJ2-5 and V is TRBV3-1 (or the pseudogene TRBV3-2), with a possible D match to TRBD1 (5 bases). With 2 bases removed from V and 5 bases from J, the gap between germline ends came to 18 bases. The CDR3 sequence is 16 residues long. The germline gives CDR1 LGHDT, CDR2 YNNKEL (reference sequence). DNA for the CDR3: TGTGCCAGCAGCCAATTTTACAGGCATGATGTGGAGACCCAGTACTTC. Protein product: CASSQFYRHDVETQYF.

This sequence joins TRBV30 and TRBJ1-1, with a weak D call TRBD1 (5 bases). Per germline, CDR1 GTSNPN and CDR2 SVGIG (reference sequence). This CDR3 comprises 15 residues. Trimming left V 5 bases short and J 1 base short, with 17 bases between. CDR3 coding DNA: TGTGCCTGGGCTAACCTTGGGGCAGCGAACACTGAAGCTTTCTTT. It is translated as CAWANLGAANTEAFF.

J is TRBJ2-4 and V is TRBV5-1; the match to TRBD2 covers 8 bases. CDR3 length: 14 residues. CDR1 is SGHRS and CDR2 is YFSETQ in the germline V gene. J was trimmed by 7 bases and V by 4 bases; bases with no gene match: 7. Here the CDR3 reads CASSPQGLDNIQYF. As DNA, the CDR3 is TGCGCCAGCAGCCCGCAGGGACTAGATAACATTCAGTACTTC.

The rearrangement uses TRBV6-6 and TRBJ1-2; D perhaps matches TRBD1 (5 bases). Germline V gene data show CDR1 as MNHNY and CDR2 as SVGAGI (reference sequence). This CDR3 is built from 16 residues. The V end was cut by 7 bases, the J end by 1 base, with 19 bases between. The CDR3 coding sequence is TGTGCCAGCACCCTGACGGCAGGGCAGGGTAACTATGGCTACACCTTC. Amino acid sequence: CASTLTAGQGNYGYTF.

The chain is built from TRBV7-2 and TRBJ1-6, with D perhaps TRBD1 (5 bases). Germline-derived CDR1 and CDR2 are SGHTA and FQGNSA. Trimming stripped 5 bases from V and 0 bases from J, with 17 bases between. CDR3 size: 18 residues. For the CDR3, the DNA is TGTGCCAGCAGCCGTCCCGCCGGGGGGAGCTCCTATAATTCACCCCTCCACTTT. Residues: CASSRPAGGSSYNSPLHF.

The V call is TRBV28, the J call TRBJ2-7, with a weak D call TRBD1 (7 bases). Germline V gene lookup returns CDR1 MDHEN and CDR2 SYDVKM. The CDR3 covers 14 residues. V was trimmed by 2 bases and J by 3 bases, leaving 11 bases between them. The CDR3 nucleotides read TGTGCCAGCAGTTTAGACAGGGAGGTCTACGAGCAGTACTTC. Translation: CASSLDREVYEQYF. The full variable domain, completed using reference TRBV28 and TRBJ2-7, is DVKVTQSSRYLVKRTGEKVFLECVQDMDHENMFWYRQDPGLGLRLIYFSYDVKMKEKGDIPEGYSVSREKKERFSLILESASTNQTSMYLCASSLDREVYEQYFGPGTRLTVT.

The J gene is TRBJ2-7, the V gene TRBV3-1 (or the pseudogene TRBV3-2), with 11 bases fitting TRBD2. The junction had 10 bases not matched to a gene; V was cut back by 2 bases and J by 7 bases. Germline assignment: CDR1 LGHDT and CDR2 YNNKEL (reference sequence). The length of the CDR3 is 16 residues. Written as DNA, the CDR3 is TGTGCCAGCAGCCAACCTACGCTAGCGGGAGGCCGGGAGCAGTACTTC. Amino acids: CASSQPTLAGGREQYF.

The chain has TRBV30 and TRBJ1-5, with 9 bases fitting TRBD1. The ends lost 1 base at V and 6 bases at J; junction bases unmatched: 4. The CDR3 loop spans 14 amino acids. Germline-derived CDR1 and CDR2 are GTSNPN and SVGIG (reference sequence). This CDR3 is CAWSETGGFQPQHF. Here the CDR3 DNA reads TGTGCCTGGAGTGAGACAGGGGGGTTTCAGCCCCAGCATTTT. Supplemented by reference TRBV30 and TRBJ1-5, the full variable domain reads SQTIHQWPATLVQPVGSPLSLECTVEGTSNPNLYWYRQAAGRGLQLLFYSVGIGQISSEVPQNLSASRPQDRQFILSSKKLLLSDSGFYLCAWSETGGFQPQHFGDGTRLSIL.

The chain employs TRBV18 and TRBJ1-5; 8 bases map to TRBD1. The germline V gene has CDR1 KGHSH and CDR2 LQKENI. This CDR3 spans 16 amino acids. V lost 4 bases and J lost 3; bases outside the gene matches: 8. This CDR3 is CASSQSTGANNQPQHF. As DNA, the CDR3 is TGTGCCAGCTCACAATCGACAGGGGCGAACAATCAGCCCCAGCATTTT.

This clone was seen a single time. The rearrangement uses TRBV7-3 and TRBJ1-1; 7 nucleotides line up with TRBD1. Germline V gene sequence: CDR1 SGHTA, CDR2 FQGTGA. This CDR3 is built from 13 residues. The V segment lost 4 bases and the J segment 7 bases; nucleotides outside the gene matches: 6. This CDR3 reads CASSSPPGGEAFF. The CDR3 DNA reads TGTGCCAGCAGCTCCCCCCCAGGGGGTGAAGCTTTCTTT.

CDR3: CSVVKPGLAMVGELFF. The CDR3 bases are TGCAGCGTTGTTAAACCGGGACTAGCGATGGTCGGGGAGCTGTTTTTT. The chain links TRBV29-1 to TRBJ2-2, with TRBD2 matching over 10 bases. The V segment lost 4 bases and the J segment 7 bases; nucleotides outside the gene matches: 12. The germline gives CDR1 SQVTM, CDR2 ANQGSEA. CDR3 length: 16 amino acids.

The chain has TRBV4-2 and TRBJ1-1, with D unresolved. The germline gives CDR1 LGHNA, CDR2 YNFKEQ. CDR3 size: 15 residues. Trimming cost V 1 base and J 4 bases, with 13 bases left between them. The CDR3 here is CASSQGSGLGTEAFF. As DNA, the CDR3 is TGTGCCAGCAGCCAAGGTTCAGGATTAGGCACTGAAGCTTTCTTT.

The chain joins TRBV9 to TRBJ1-1, with D unclear. This CDR3 has 13 amino acids. The germline V and J ends were trimmed by 1 base and 0 bases, with 4 bases remaining between them. Germline V gene lookup returns CDR1 SGDLS and CDR2 YYNGEE. CDR3 sequence: CASSVQLNTEAFF. The DNA for the CDR3 is TGTGCCAGCAGCGTACAGTTGAACACTGAAGCTTTCTTT.

This rearrangement joins TRBV11-2 to TRBJ1-1; D not resolved. The CDR3 has 15 residues. The V gene's germline CDR1 is SGHAT and CDR2 FQNNGV. V gave up 1 base and J gave up 4 bases, with 13 bases separating them. Here the CDR3 reads CASSLVLGVGTEAFF. Written as DNA, the CDR3 is TGTGCCAGCAGCTTAGTCCTGGGAGTGGGCACTGAAGCTTTCTTT.

The gene calls are TRBV4-1 and TRBJ2-1; weak D call: TRBD1 (5 bases). The germline V gene has CDR1 MGHRA and CDR2 YSYEKL. V shed 6 bases and J shed 6 bases, with 15 bases lying between them. The CDR3 sequence is 14 residues long. The CDR3 bases are TGCGCCAGCAGGAAGGGGTTGGTAGGCAATGAGCAGTTCTTC. Translating it yields CASRKGLVGNEQFF.

The chain joins TRBV19 to TRBJ1-1; 9 bases fit TRBD1. V was clipped by 6 bases and J by 5 bases; unmatched bases: 7. The CDR3 has 14 residues. CDR1 and CDR2 (germline): LNHDA, SQIVND (reference sequence). CDR3 nucleotide sequence: TGTGCCAGTAGGTTACGACAGGGGGGGACTGAAGCTTTCTTT. This encodes CASRLRQGGTEAFF.

The rearrangement links TRBV7-9 to TRBJ2-1; 9 bases fit TRBD2. The CDR3 is 16 residues long. The V gene end was trimmed by 1 base and the J gene end by 1 base; junction bases not matched to a gene: 2. Germline V lookup: CDR1 SEHNR, CDR2 FQNEAQ (reference sequence). CDR3 sequence reads: CASSLVAGASYNEQFF. CDR3 DNA: TGTGCCAGCAGCTTAGTAGCGGGGGCTTCCTACAATGAGCAGTTCTTC.